This T cell receptor (beta chain) was recorded in a study of blood T cell repertoires in COVID-19. Repertoires were generated with immunoSEQ multiplex PCR, while TCRdb's copy carries only in-frame clones and drops some. The sample has approximately 90,000 clones; around 87% are singletons. In this sample, this clone turned up a few times. The sample comprised peripheral blood. This clonotype was obtained from a human donor in a cohort sampled during active COVID-19.

The CDR3 spells CASSQGAGRRSPLHF. The CDR3 DNA sequence: TGCGCCAGCAGCCAGGGGGCAGGGCGTCGGTCACCCCTCCACTTT. The V and J genes are TRBV4-1 and TRBJ1-6, with D perhaps TRBD1 (6 bases). V was shortened by 3 bases and J by 10 bases, with 16 bases between the two germline ends. The germline V gene encodes CDR1 MGHRA and CDR2 YSYEKL. The CDR3 is 15 amino acids.